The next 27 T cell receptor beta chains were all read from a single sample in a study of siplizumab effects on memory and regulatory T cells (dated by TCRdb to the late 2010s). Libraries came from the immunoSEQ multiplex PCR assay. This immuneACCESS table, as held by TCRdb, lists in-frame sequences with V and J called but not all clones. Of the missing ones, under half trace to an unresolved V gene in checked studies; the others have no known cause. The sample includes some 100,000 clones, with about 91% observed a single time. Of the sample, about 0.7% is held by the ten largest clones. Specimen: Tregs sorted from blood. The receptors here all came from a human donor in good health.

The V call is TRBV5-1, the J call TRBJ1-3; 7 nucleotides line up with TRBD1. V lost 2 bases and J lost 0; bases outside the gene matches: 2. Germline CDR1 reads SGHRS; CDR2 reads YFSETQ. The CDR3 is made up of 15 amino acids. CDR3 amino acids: CASSLGTASGNTIYF. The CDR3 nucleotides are TGCGCCAGCAGCTTAGGGACAGCCTCTGGAAACACCATATATTTT. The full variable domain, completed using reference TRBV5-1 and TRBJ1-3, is KAGVTQTPRYLIKTRGQQVTLSCSPISGHRSVSWYQQTPGQGLQFLFEYFSETQRNKGNFPGRFSGRQFSNSRSEMNVSTLELGDSALYLCASSLGTASGNTIYFGEGSWLTVV.

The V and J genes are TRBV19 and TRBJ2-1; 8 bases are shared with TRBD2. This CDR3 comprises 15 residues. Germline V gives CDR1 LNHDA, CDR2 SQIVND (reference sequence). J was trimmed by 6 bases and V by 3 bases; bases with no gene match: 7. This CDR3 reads CASSIAGGRVNEQFF. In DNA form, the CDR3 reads TGTGCCAGTAGTATCGCGGGAGGAAGAGTCAATGAGCAGTTCTTC.

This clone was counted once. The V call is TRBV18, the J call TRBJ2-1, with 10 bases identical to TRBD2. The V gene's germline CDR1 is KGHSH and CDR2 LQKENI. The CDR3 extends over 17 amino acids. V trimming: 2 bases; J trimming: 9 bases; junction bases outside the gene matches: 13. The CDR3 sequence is CASSPSLAGVGVGEQFF. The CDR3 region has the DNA TGTGCCAGCTCACCATCCCTAGCGGGAGTAGGGGTAGGTGAGCAGTTCTTC.

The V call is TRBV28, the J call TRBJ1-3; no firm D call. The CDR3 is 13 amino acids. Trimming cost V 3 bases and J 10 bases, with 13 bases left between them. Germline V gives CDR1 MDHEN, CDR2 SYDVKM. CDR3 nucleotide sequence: TGTGCCAGCAGTTTGGAAGGTCAGGTAACCATATATTTT. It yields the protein CASSLEGQVTIYF.

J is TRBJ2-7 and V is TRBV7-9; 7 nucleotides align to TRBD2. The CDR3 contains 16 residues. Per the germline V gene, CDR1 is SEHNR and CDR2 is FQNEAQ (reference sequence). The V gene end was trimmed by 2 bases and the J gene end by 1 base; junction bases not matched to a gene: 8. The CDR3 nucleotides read TGTGCCAGCAGCTTACTTGGCGGGGGAAGGTCCTACGAGCAGTACTTC. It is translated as CASSLLGGGRSYEQYF.

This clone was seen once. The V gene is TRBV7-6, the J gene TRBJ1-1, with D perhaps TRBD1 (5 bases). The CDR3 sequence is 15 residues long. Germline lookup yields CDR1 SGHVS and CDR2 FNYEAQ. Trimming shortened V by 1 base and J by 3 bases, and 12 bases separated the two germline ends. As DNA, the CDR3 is TGTGCCAGCAGCTTAGGAGGCTTGGGGGACACTGAAGCTTTCTTT. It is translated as CASSLGGLGDTEAFF.

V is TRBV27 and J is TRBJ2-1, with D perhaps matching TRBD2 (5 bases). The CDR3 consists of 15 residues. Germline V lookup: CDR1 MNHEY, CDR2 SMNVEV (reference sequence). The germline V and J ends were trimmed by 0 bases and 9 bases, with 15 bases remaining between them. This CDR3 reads CASSLSVSRRGEQFF. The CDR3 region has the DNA TGTGCCAGCAGTTTATCTGTCTCCCGTCGGGGTGAGCAGTTCTTC.

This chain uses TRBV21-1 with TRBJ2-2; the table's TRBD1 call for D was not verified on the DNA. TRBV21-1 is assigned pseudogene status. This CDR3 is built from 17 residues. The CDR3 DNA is TGTGCCAGCAGCTCTGCGGGGACAGGCGATAACACCGGGGAGCTGTTTTTT. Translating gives CASSSAGTGDNTGELFF.

The CDR3 is CSVETYTDPGWDEQFF. For the CDR3, the DNA is TGCAGCGTCGAAACATACACGGACCCGGGGTGGGATGAGCAGTTCTTC. The chain is built from TRBV29-1 and TRBJ2-1, with TRBD2 as a possible D gene (5 bases). Looked up from germline, CDR1 is SQVTM and CDR2 is ANQGSEA. Trimming shortened V by 6 bases and J by 8 bases, and 26 bases separated the two germline ends. The CDR3 is made up of 16 amino acids.

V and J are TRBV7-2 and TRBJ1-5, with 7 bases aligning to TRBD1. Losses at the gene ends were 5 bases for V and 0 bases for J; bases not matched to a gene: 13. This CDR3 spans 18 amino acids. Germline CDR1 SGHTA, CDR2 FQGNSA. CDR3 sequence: CASSHNIRTGTSNQPQHF. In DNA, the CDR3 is TGTGCCAGCAGCCACAACATTCGGACAGGAACTAGCAATCAGCCCCAGCATTTT.

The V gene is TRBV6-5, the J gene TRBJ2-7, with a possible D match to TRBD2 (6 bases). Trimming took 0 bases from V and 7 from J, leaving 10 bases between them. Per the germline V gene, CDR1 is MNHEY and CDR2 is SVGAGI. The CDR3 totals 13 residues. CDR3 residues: CASSYSAGKEQYF. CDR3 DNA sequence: TGTGCCAGCAGTTACTCCGCGGGGAAGGAGCAGTACTTC.

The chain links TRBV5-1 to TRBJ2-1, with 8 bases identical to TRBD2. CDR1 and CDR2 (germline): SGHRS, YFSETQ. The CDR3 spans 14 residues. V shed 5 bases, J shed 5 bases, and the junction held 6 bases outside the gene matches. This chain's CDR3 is CASRWLAGNNEQFF. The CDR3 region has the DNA TGCGCCAGCAGATGGTTAGCGGGGAACAATGAGCAGTTCTTC.

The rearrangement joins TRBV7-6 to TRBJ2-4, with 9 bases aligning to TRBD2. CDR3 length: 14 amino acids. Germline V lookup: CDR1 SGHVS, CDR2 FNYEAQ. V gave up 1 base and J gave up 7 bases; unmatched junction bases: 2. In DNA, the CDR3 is TGTGCCAGCAGCTTAGGGCGGGAGGGGAACATTCAGTACTTC. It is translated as CASSLGREGNIQYF. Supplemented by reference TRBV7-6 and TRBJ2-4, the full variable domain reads GAGVSQSPRYKVTKRGQDVALRCDPISGHVSLYWYRQALGQGPEFLTYFNYEAQQDKSGLPNDRFSAERPEGSISTLTIQRTEQRDSAMYRCASSLGREGNIQYFGAGTRLSVL.

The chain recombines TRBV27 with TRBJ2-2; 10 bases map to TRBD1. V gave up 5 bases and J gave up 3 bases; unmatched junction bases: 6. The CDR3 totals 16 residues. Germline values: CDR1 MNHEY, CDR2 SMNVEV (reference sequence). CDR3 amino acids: CASSRTGGTDTGELFF. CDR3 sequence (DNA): TGTGCCAGCAGTCGGACAGGGGGTACGGACACCGGGGAGCTGTTTTTT.

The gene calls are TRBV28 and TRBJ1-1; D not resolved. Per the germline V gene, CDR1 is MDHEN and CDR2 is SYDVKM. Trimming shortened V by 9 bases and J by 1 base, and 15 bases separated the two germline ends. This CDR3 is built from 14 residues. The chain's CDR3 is CASIKTARNTEAFF. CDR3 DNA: TGTGCCAGTATAAAGACGGCCAGGAACACTGAAGCTTTCTTT.

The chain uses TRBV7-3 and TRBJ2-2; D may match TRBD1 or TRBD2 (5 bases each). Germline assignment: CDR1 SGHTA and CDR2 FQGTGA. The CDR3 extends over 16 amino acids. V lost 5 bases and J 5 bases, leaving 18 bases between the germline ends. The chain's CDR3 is CASSLGASRGTGELFF. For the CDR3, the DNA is TGTGCCAGCAGCCTTGGGGCTAGCCGTGGGACCGGGGAGCTGTTTTTT.

Here the CDR3 DNA reads TGTGCCAGTAGTATCCAACAGGGGGCCTATGGCTACACCTTC. Its translation: CASSIQQGAYGYTF. The V and J genes are TRBV19 and TRBJ1-2, with 9 bases lining up with TRBD1. The V segment lost 3 bases and the J segment 4 bases; nucleotides outside the gene matches: 3. Germline loops: CDR1 LNHDA, CDR2 SQIVND (reference sequence). The CDR3 sequence is 14 residues long. The full variable domain, rest sourced from reference TRBV19 and TRBJ1-2, is DGGITQSPKYLFRKEGQNVTLSCEQNLNHDAMYWYRQDPGQGLRLIYYSQIVNDFQKGDIAEGYSVSREKKESFPLTVTSAQKNPTAFYLCASSIQQGAYGYTFGSGTRLTVV.

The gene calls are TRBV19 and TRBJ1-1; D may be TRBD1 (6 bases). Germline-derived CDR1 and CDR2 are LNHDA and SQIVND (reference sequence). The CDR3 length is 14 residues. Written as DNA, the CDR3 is TGTGTCGAATGGACAGCCCCCATGAACACTGAAGCTTTCTTT. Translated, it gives CVEWTAPMNTEAFF.

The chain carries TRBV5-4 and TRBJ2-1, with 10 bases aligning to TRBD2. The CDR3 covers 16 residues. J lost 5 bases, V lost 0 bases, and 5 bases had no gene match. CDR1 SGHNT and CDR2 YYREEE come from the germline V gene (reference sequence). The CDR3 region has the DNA TGTGCCAGCAGCTTGGCTAGGACTAGCGGAGACAATGAGCAGTTCTTC. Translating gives CASSLARTSGDNEQFF.

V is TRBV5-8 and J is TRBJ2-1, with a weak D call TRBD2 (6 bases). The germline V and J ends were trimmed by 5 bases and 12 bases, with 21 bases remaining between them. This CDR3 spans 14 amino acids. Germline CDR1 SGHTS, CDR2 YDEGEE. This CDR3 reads CASRTGTGDPRQFF. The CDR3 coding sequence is TGTGCCAGCAGGACCGGTACGGGAGATCCTCGGCAGTTCTTC.

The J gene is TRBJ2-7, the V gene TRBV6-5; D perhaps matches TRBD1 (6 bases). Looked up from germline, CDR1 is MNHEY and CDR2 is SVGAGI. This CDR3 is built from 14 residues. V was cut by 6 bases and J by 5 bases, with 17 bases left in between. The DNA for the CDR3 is TGTGCCAGCAGCTCACAGGGTTGGTCCCACGAGCAGTACTTC. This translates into CASSSQGWSHEQYF.

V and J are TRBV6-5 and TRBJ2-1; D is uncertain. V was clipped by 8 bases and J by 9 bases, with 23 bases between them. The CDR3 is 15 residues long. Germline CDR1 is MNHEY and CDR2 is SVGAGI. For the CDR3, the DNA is TGTGCCAGCTCAACTCTTGGGATCCGGCGTAGTGAGCAGTTCTTC. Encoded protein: CASSTLGIRRSEQFF.

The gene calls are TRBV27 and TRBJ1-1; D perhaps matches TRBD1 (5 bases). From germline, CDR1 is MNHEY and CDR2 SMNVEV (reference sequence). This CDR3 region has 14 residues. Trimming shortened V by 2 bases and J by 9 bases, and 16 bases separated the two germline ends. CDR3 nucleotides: TGTGCCAGCAGTTTAACCCCCCGGGGGTTTAAAGCTTTCTTT. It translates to CASSLTPRGFKAFF.

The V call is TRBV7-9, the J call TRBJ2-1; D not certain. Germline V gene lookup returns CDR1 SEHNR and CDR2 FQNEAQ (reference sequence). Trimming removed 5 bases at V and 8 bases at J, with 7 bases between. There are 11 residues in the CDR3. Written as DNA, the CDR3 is TGTGCCAGCAGCCCCTGGGATGAGCAGTTCTTC. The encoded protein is CASSPWDEQFF.

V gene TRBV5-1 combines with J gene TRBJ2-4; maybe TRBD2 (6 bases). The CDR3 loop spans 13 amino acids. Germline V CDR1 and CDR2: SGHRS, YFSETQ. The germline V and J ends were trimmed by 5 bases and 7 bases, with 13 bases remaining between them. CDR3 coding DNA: TGCGCCAGCAGGTGGACTATCGGGAACATTCAGTACTTC. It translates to CASRWTIGNIQYF.

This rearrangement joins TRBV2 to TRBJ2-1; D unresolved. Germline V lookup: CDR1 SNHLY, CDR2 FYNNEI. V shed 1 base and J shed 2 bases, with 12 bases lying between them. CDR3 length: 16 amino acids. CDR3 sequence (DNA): TGTGCCAGCAGTGAAGGGCAGGATCACCCCTACAATGAGCAGTTCTTC. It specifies CASSEGQDHPYNEQFF.

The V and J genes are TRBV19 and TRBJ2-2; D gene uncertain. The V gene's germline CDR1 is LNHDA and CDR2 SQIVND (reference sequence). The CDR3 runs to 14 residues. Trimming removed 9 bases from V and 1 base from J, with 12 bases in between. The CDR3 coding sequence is TGTGCCAGCGACCCTAAAGGGAACACCGGGGAGCTGTTTTTT. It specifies CASDPKGNTGELFF.